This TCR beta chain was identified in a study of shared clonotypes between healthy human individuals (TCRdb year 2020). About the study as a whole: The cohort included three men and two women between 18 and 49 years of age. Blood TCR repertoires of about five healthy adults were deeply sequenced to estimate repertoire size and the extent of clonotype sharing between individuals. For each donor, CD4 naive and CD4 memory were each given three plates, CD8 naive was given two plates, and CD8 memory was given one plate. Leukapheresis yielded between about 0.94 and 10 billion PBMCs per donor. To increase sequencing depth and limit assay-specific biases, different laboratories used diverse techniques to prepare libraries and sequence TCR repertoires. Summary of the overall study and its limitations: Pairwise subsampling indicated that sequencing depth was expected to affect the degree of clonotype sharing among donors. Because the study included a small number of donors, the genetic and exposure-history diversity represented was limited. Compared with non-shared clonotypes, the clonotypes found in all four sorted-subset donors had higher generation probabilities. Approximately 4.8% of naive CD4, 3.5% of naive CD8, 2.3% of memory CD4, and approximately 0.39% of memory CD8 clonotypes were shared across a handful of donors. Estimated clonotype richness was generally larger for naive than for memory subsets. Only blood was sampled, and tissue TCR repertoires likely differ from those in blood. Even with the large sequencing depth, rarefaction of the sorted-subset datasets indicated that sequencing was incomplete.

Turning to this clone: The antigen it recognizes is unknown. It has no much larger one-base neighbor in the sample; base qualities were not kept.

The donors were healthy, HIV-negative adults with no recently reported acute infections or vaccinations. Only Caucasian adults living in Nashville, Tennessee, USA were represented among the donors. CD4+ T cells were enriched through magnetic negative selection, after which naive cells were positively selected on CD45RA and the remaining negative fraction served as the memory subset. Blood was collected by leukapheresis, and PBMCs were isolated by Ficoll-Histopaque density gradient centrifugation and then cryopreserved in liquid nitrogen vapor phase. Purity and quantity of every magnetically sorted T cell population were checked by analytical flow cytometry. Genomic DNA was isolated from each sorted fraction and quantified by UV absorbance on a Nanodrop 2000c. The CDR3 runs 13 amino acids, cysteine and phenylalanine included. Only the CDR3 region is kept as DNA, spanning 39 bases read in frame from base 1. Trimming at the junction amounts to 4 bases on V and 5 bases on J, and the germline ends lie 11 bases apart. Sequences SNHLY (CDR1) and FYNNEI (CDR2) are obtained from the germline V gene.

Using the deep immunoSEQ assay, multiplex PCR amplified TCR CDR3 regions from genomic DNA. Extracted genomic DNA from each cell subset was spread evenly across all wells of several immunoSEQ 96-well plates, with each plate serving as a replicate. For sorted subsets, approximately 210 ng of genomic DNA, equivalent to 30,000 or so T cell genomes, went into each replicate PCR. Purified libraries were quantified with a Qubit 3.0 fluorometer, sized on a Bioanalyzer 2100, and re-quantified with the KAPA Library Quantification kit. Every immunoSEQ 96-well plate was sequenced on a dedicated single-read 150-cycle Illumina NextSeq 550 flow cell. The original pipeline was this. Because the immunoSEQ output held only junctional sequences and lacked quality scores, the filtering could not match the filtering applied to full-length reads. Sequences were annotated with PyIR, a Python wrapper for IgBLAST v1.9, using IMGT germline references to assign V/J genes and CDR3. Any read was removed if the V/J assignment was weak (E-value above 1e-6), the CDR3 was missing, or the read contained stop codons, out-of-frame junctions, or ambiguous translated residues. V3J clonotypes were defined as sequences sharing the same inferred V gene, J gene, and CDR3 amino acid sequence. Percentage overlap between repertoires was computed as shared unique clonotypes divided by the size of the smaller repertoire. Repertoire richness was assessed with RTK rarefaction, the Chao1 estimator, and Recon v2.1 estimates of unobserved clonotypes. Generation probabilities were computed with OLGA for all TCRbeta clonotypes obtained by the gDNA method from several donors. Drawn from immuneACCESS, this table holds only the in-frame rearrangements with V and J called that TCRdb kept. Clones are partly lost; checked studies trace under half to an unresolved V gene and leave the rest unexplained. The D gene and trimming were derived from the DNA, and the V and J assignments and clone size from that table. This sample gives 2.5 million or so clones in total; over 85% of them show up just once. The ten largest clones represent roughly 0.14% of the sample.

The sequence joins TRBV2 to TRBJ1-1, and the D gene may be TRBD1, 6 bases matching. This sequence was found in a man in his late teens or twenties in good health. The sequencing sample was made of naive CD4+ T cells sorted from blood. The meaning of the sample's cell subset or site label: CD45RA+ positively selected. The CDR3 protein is CASSGATGTEAFF. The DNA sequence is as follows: TGTGCCAGCAGTGGGGCTACAGGGACTGAAGCTTTCTTT. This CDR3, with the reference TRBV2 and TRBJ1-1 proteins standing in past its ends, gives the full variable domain EPEVTQTPSHQVTQMGQEVILRCVPISNHLYFYWYRQILGQKVEFLVSFYNNEISEKSEIFDDQFSVERPDGSNFTLKIRSTKLEDSAMYFCASSGATGTEAFFGQGTRLTVV.